Listed here is a single TCR beta chain. Its antigen remains unknown. V shed 3 bases and J shed 2 bases, with 9 bases lying between them. Germline V gene data show CDR1 as MNHNS and CDR2 as SASEGT. CDR3 size: 14 residues. The data are from a study of cytomegalovirus exposure and HLA in healthy donors. PCR amplification relied on 60 Vbeta primers (plus 13 Jbeta primers). The table came from immunoSEQ multiplex PCR; TCRdb's copy has only in-frame clones and leaves some out. The sample consists of about 200,000 clones, 70% to 85% of them appearing once. Study-wide findings and caveats: Specificity of three CMV-associated chains for CMV antigens was verified in vitro.

V gene TRBV6-1 combines with J gene TRBJ2-3; D call uncertain. Source material: PBMCs. This TCR derives from a man aged 50-59 years in good health and CMV-seronegative. CDR3: CASSEGFFTDTQYF. Here the CDR3 DNA reads TGTGCCAGCAGTGAGGGCTTCTTCACAGATACGCAGTATTTT.